This T cell receptor beta chain is drawn from a study of T-cell memory formation after mild COVID-19. Whole-study context: Clusters were largely donor specific. General study results and limits: Cross-reactive memory apparently joined, as some responding clones appeared in pre-infection memory.

This clonotype was picked up a small number of times. Its antigen remains unidentified. Constant-segment primers served in 5'RACE that generated TCR alpha and TCR beta cDNA libraries bearing sample barcodes and UMIs. From the 5' RACE reads, TCRdb called clonotypes with MiXCR, one entry per CDR3 protein. The table lists around 500,000 distinct CDR3 sequences, about 20% of them singletons. V was shortened by 1 base and J by 8 bases, with 9 bases between the two germline ends. The CDR3 runs to 13 residues. Per germline, CDR1 LGHNA and CDR2 YSLEER. The V and J genes are TRBV4-3 and TRBJ2-1; possibly TRBD2 for D (5 bases). This sequence was found in an adult woman who had mild COVID-19 (a few samples of this study predate the infection). Cell type and time point are not known. Sample: PBMCs or a T cell subset sorted from them (not recorded which). The CDR3 sequence: CASSQVWRDEQFF. CDR3 DNA: TGCGCCAGCAGCCAAGTTTGGCGGGATGAGCAGTTCTTC.